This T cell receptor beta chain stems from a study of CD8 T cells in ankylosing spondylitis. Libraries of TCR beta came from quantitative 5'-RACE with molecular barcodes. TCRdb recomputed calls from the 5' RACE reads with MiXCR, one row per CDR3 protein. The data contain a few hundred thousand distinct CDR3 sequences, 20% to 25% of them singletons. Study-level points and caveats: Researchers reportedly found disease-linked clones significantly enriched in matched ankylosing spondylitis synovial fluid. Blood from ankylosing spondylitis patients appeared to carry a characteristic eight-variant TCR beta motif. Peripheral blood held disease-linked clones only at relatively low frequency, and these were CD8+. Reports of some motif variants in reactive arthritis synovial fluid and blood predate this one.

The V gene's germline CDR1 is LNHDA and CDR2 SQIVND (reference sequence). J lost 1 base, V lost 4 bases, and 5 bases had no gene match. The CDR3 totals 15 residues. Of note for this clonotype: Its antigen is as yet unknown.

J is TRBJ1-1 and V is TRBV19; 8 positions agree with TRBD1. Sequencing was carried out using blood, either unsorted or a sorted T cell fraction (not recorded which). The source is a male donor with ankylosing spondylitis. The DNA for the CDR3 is TGTGCCAGTAGTAGACAGGGGTGGCGGAACACTGAAGCTTTCTTT. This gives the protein CASSRQGWRNTEAFF.